This entry lists 10 T cell receptor beta chains sequenced from one sample in a study of T cells in Graves' hyperthyroidism and ophthalmopathy. Researchers took RNA transcripts and amplified the TCR beta CDR3 regions from them. First-round RT-PCR of the TCR CDR3 relied on the HTBI primer set. TCRdb independently ran MiXCR on the multiplex PCR reads; one entry per CDR3 protein. The data show 600,000 or so distinct CDR3 sequences, with 14% seen just once and under 15% held by the top ten. The sequenced sample consisted of blood. All receptors derive from a woman aged 45-65 years with Graves' ophthalmopathy.

The sample holds many counts of this clonotype. The J gene is TRBJ2-7, the V gene TRBV9; 9 bases line up with TRBD2. The CDR3 totals 16 residues. Looked up from germline, CDR1 is SGDLS and CDR2 is YYNGEE. V trimming: 0 bases; J trimming: 4 bases; junction bases outside the gene matches: 8. For the CDR3, the DNA is TGTGCCAGCAGCGTAGGGGGAGCGGGAGGTAGATACGAGCAGTACTTC. It codes for CASSVGGAGGRYEQYF.

The chain carries TRBV30 and TRBJ2-1; no clear D. CDR1 is GTSNPN and CDR2 is SVGIG in the germline V gene (reference sequence). The CDR3 is 10 residues long. The V end lost 5 bases, the J end lost 6 bases, and 5 bases lay between the germline ends. This chain's CDR3 is CAWASNEQFF. Here the CDR3 DNA reads TGTGCCTGGGCTAGCAATGAGCAGTTCTTC.

Here the CDR3 reads CSARRTSHEQYF. In DNA form, the CDR3 reads TGCAGTGCTAGGAGGACTAGCCACGAGCAGTACTTC. The J gene is TRBJ2-7, the V gene TRBV20-1; 8 bases match TRBD2. Germline V gene sequence: CDR1 DFQATT, CDR2 SNEGSKA (reference sequence). The CDR3 consists of 12 residues. Trimming took 3 bases from V and 5 from J; bases not matched to a gene: 3.

V is TRBV7-9 and J is TRBJ2-1; the D is unclear. Germline lookup yields CDR1 SEHNR and CDR2 FQNEAQ (reference sequence). The CDR3 has 16 residues. V was clipped by 0 bases and J by 4 bases, with 13 bases between them. The CDR3 DNA is TGTGCCAGCAGCTTAGCGCTTGGCGTTCAATACAATGAGCAGTTCTTC. Translating it yields CASSLALGVQYNEQFF.

In its sample, this clonotype was seen a few times. The genes are TRBV6-2 or TRBV6-3 and TRBJ2-1; possible D gene TRBD2, 6 bases. Trimming took 7 bases from V and 1 from J, leaving 14 bases between them. The length of the CDR3 is 15 residues. Germline V gene lookup returns CDR1 MNHEY and CDR2 SVGEGT. CDR3 bases: TGTGCCAGCACTCTACTTAGCGGATCCTACAATGAGCAGTTCTTC. This encodes CASTLLSGSYNEQFF.

This clonotype was seen a few times. The genes are TRBV6-2 or TRBV6-3 and TRBJ2-5; D ambiguous. The CDR3 is made up of 12 amino acids. With 7 bases removed from V and 9 bases from J, the gap between germline ends came to 15 bases. The germline gives CDR1 MNHEY, CDR2 SVGEGT. The CDR3 DNA reads as TGTGCCAGCACCTCACGGTCTGTGGCCCAGTACTTC. Protein product: CASTSRSVAQYF.

This clonotype was seen many times. This rearrangement joins TRBV4-3 to TRBJ2-7, with 10 bases that match TRBD1. V shed 2 bases, J shed 5 bases, and the junction held 6 bases outside the gene matches. This CDR3 spans 15 amino acids. Germline CDR1 LGHNA, CDR2 YSLEER. The CDR3 protein is CASSQIDRGLDEQYF. In DNA form, the CDR3 reads TGCGCCAGCAGCCAAATAGACAGGGGGCTCGACGAGCAGTACTTC.

This clonotype was picked up many times. The rearrangement uses TRBV4-3 and TRBJ1-1; D is unresolved. The CDR3 is made up of 15 amino acids. V gave up 0 bases and J gave up 1 base, with 9 bases separating them. Per germline, CDR1 LGHNA and CDR2 YSLEER. CDR3 amino acids: CASSQDLAANTEAFF. The DNA of the CDR3 is TGCGCCAGCAGCCAAGATCTCGCAGCGAACACTGAAGCTTTCTTT.

This clonotype has only a few counts. Since a far larger clone is one base different, this is likely a read error. This chain connects TRBV6-1 to TRBJ2-1; D might be TRBD2 (5 bases). Germline-derived CDR1 and CDR2 are MNHNS and SASEGT. CDR3 length: 12 amino acids. Trimming shortened V by 6 bases and J by 6 bases, and 9 bases separated the two germline ends. The CDR3 region is CASRSRGNEQFF. CDR3 coding DNA: TGTGCCAGCAGATCTCGGGGCAATGAGCAGTTCTTC.

This clonotype occurred many times. This chain connects TRBV27 to TRBJ2-1, with 8 positions matching TRBD2. This CDR3 comprises 18 residues. CDR1 and CDR2 (germline): MNHEY, SMNVEV (reference sequence). J gave up 0 bases and V 4 bases, and 11 bases lay outside the gene matches. CDR3 sequence: CASSSGLVYKSSYNEQFF. The DNA for the CDR3 is TGTGCCAGCAGTTCGGGACTAGTCTACAAGAGCTCCTACAATGAGCAGTTCTTC.